Shown below are 18 T cell receptor beta chains from a single sample sequenced in a study of cytomegalovirus exposure and HLA in healthy donors. Primers: 60 Vbeta forward and 13 Jbeta reverse. Sequencing was performed with immunoSEQ multiplex PCR; in TCRdb, only in-frame clones are kept and a portion is missing. The table has 200,000 to 250,000 clones, 75% to 90% seen once. Material for sequencing was PBMCs. The receptors derive from a woman aged 40 to 50 in good health and CMV-seronegative.

The rearrangement uses TRBV7-8 and TRBJ2-5, with TRBD1 as a possible D gene (5 bases). CDR3 length: 15 residues. CDR1 is SGHVS and CDR2 is FQNEAQ in the germline V gene. V lost 3 bases, J lost 2 bases, and 13 bases lay in between. The CDR3 reads CASSFGPTVQETQYF. The CDR3 DNA reads TGTGCCAGCAGCTTCGGGCCGACAGTGCAAGAGACCCAGTACTTC. Full variable domain (missing parts from reference TRBV7-8 and TRBJ2-5): GAGVSQSPRYKVAKRGQDVALRCDPISGHVSLFWYQQALGQGPEFLTYFQNEAQLDKSGLPSDRFFAERPEGSVSTLKIQRTQQEDSAVYLCASSFGPTVQETQYFGPGTRLLVL.

Comments on this clone: The same CDR3 arises from other DNA sequences in this sample as well. The rearrangement uses TRBV27 and TRBJ2-7; the D gene is possibly TRBD2 (6 bases). Between the trimmed V and J ends, which lost 2 bases and 2 bases, there was a span of 10 bases. The CDR3 has 14 residues. The germline CDR1 and CDR2 sequences are MNHEY and SMNVEV (reference sequence). The DNA of the CDR3 is TGTGCCAGCAGTTTAAGTCTAGCGACCTACGAGCAGTACTTC. Its protein is CASSLSLATYEQYF.

Turning to this clone: An end of the junction differs from the germline gene, which may be a read error. The chain is built from TRBV29-1 and TRBJ1-1; a possible D gene is TRBD1 (6 bases). The CDR3 spans 13 residues. Germline loops: CDR1 SQVTM, CDR2 ANQGSEA. In nucleotides, the CDR3 is TGCAGCGCGGGGGGGCCGACGAACACTAAAGCTTTCTTT. It translates to CSAGGPTNTKAFF.

The gene calls are TRBV5-1 and TRBJ2-3; tentatively, D is TRBD1 (6 bases). Germline CDR1 is SGHRS and CDR2 is YFSETQ. V was shortened by 5 bases and J by 4 bases, with 17 bases between the two germline ends. The CDR3 covers 15 residues. DNA of the CDR3: TGCGCCAGCAGTTCGTTGGGACACTCCGCAGATACGCAGTATTTT. The encoded protein is CASSSLGHSADTQYF.

The chain joins TRBV4-1 to TRBJ2-1; D remains unclear. Germline loops: CDR1 MGHRA, CDR2 YSYEKL. Trimming removed 7 bases at V and 0 bases at J, with 16 bases between. The CDR3 has 16 amino acids. CDR3 nucleotide sequence: TGCGCCAGCAAGCGAGGCGGAACGAGCTCCTACAATGAGCAGTTCTTC. Translating gives CASKRGGTSSYNEQFF.

V usage is TRBV30 and J usage is TRBJ2-3, with a tentative D call TRBD2 (5 bases). From germline, CDR1 is GTSNPN and CDR2 SVGIG (reference sequence). The V end lost 4 bases, the J end lost 6 bases, and 26 bases lay between the germline ends. The CDR3 has 17 residues. This CDR3 is CAWTPPKGGPTGDTQYF. The CDR3 bases are TGTGCCTGGACCCCACCCAAGGGCGGGCCCACGGGGGATACGCAGTATTTT.

The CDR3 DNA sequence: TGTGCCAGCAGCTTGGGACAGACTAATGAAAAACTGTTTTTT. This codes for CASSLGQTNEKLFF. This chain joins TRBV5-4 and TRBJ1-4; a possible D gene is TRBD1 (5 bases). Trimming removed 0 bases at V and 2 bases at J, with 5 bases between. The CDR3 runs 14 residues. Germline CDR1 SGHNT, CDR2 YYREEE (reference sequence). Based on the CDR3 plus reference TRBV5-4 and TRBJ1-4, the full variable domain is ETGVTQSPTHLIKTRGQQVTLRCSSQSGHNTVSWYQQALGQGPQFIFQYYREEENGRGNFPPRFSGLQFPNYSSELNVNALELDDSALYLCASSLGQTNEKLFFGSGTQLSVL.

This sequence joins TRBV10-3 and TRBJ2-3, with D possibly being TRBD1 (7 bases). The V gene's germline CDR1 is ENHRY and CDR2 SYGVKD. The CDR3 totals 15 residues. The germline V and J ends were trimmed by 3 bases and 6 bases, with 16 bases remaining between them. The CDR3: CAISDPRTGGDTQYF. The DNA of the CDR3 is TGTGCCATCAGTGACCCCCGGACAGGAGGGGATACGCAGTATTTT.

The chain combines TRBV15 with TRBJ2-3; D gene uncertain. Germline CDR1 is LNHNV and CDR2 is YYDKDF (reference sequence). V was clipped by 5 bases and J by 6 bases, with 9 bases between them. This CDR3 region has 12 residues. As DNA, the CDR3 is TGTGCCACCAGCCCTAATATCGATACGCAGTATTTT. Protein sequence: CATSPNIDTQYF.

This clone turned up a few times. The chain carries TRBV10-3 and TRBJ2-7; 9 nucleotides align to TRBD1. The germline V gene has CDR1 ENHRY and CDR2 SYGVKD. V dropped 6 bases and J dropped 7; count of bases not matched to a gene: 7. The CDR3 is 13 residues long. CDR3 sequence reads: CAIRAGQGGEQYF. CDR3 in DNA: TGTGCCATCAGGGCGGGACAGGGCGGGGAGCAGTACTTC.

J is TRBJ2-7 and V is TRBV15; D not certain. Germline CDR1 LNHNV, CDR2 YYDKDF (reference sequence). CDR3 length equals 15 residues. V was trimmed by 0 bases and J by 0 bases, leaving 9 bases between them. The CDR3, as DNA: TGTGCCACCAGCAGAGAGTTCAGCGTCTCCTACGAGCAGTACTTC. This sequence encodes CATSREFSVSYEQYF.

The table lists this clone with a count of one. V and J are TRBV5-1 and TRBJ2-1; D is unresolved. The CDR3 extends over 12 amino acids. Germline CDR1 and CDR2: SGHRS and YFSETQ. V lost 2 bases to trimming and J lost 7 bases, with 7 bases between them. For the CDR3, the DNA is TGCGCCAGCAGCTTTTCCCGGAATGAGCAGTTCTTC. Its protein is CASSFSRNEQFF.

The V and J genes are TRBV27 and TRBJ1-2; no clear D. The ends were cut back, 6 bases at V and 1 base at J, with 15 bases in the middle. Germline CDR1 MNHEY, CDR2 SMNVEV (reference sequence). The length of the CDR3 is 15 residues. CDR3 nucleotide sequence: TGTGCCAGCAGCTATTCAGTTCCGGGTAACTATGGCTACACCTTC. This translates into CASSYSVPGNYGYTF.

The chain joins TRBV18 to TRBJ1-2; TRBD1 agrees at 7 bases. The CDR3 sequence is 13 residues long. Germline V gives CDR1 KGHSH, CDR2 LQKENI. J was trimmed by 7 bases and V by 2 bases; bases with no gene match: 4. CDR3 DNA sequence: TGTGCCAGCTCACCAATCGACAGGGCTGGCTACACCTTC. Its translation is CASSPIDRAGYTF.

This clone was counted a few times. The chain has TRBV30 and TRBJ1-2; 10 bases are shared with TRBD1. The CDR3 length is 14 residues. The junction had 5 bases not matched to a gene; V was cut back by 1 base and J by 6 bases. Germline V gene data show CDR1 as GTSNPN and CDR2 as SVGIG (reference sequence). The CDR3 DNA reads as TGTGCCTGGAGTGCCCCGGGACAGGGGAATGGCTACACCTTC. Its protein product is CAWSAPGQGNGYTF.

This clone was counted a few times. This sequence joins TRBV30 and TRBJ1-6; D possibly corresponds to TRBD1 (5 bases). V gave up 7 bases and J gave up 6 bases, with 16 bases separating them. This CDR3 spans 14 amino acids. Germline V gene sequence: CDR1 GTSNPN, CDR2 SVGIG (reference sequence). The CDR3: CAFSWDLLNSPLHF. Written as DNA, the CDR3 is TGTGCCTTCTCCTGGGACTTACTTAATTCACCCCTCCACTTT.

The J gene is TRBJ1-1, the V gene TRBV7-9; maybe TRBD1 (5 bases). V dropped 1 base and J dropped 4 bases, with 10 bases sitting between them. The CDR3 contains 14 residues. CDR1 SEHNR and CDR2 FQNEAQ come from the germline V gene (reference sequence). DNA of the CDR3: TGTGCCAGCAGCTTAGGGGGCGGGAGCACTGAAGCTTTCTTT. As protein: CASSLGGGSTEAFF.

CDR3 residues: CASSLGRHPYEQYF. CDR3 in DNA: TGCGCCAGCAGCTTGGGACGACACCCCTACGAGCAGTACTTC. This rearrangement joins TRBV5-1 to TRBJ2-7; D remains unclear. V gave up 0 bases and J gave up 2 bases, with 9 bases separating them. Germline CDR1 is SGHRS and CDR2 is YFSETQ. The CDR3 extends over 14 amino acids.